The 29 T cell receptor beta chains below all came from one sample that was sequenced in a study of regulatory T cells in long-lasting Graves disease. The time point is: newly diagnosed GD, antithyroid drugs for less than 3 months. PBMCs provided the RNA from which the TCR library was made. CDR3-region Arm-PCR and iRepertoire HTBI primers produced the TCR beta libraries. TCRdb processed the multiplex PCR reads anew with MiXCR; each CDR3 protein has one entry. The sample has under 400,000 distinct CDR3 sequences, roughly a sixth seen once. The data were also submitted as part of a second study, on T cells in Graves' hyperthyroidism and ophthalmopathy.

The starting material was peripheral blood mononuclear cells (PBMCs), obtained at new diagnosis, from a patient treated with antithyroid drugs. These receptor sequences come from a man in his forties or fifties with Graves disease.

This clonotype was observed a handful of times. The V gene is TRBV7-9, the J gene TRBJ2-5, with 7 nucleotides matching TRBD1. This CDR3 region has 17 residues. Germline lookup yields CDR1 SEHNR and CDR2 FQNEAQ (reference sequence). J lost 4 bases, V lost 5 bases, and 16 bases had no gene match. CDR3 in amino acids: CASSPTIRQGLRETQYF. The CDR3 DNA reads as TGTGCCAGCAGCCCGACAATCCGACAGGGCCTCCGAGAGACCCAGTACTTC.

There are many counts of this clonotype. The chain combines TRBV4-1 with TRBJ1-6, with unresolved D. V was shortened by 4 bases and J by 7 bases, with 14 bases between the two germline ends. The CDR3 spans 15 residues. Germline loops: CDR1 MGHRA, CDR2 YSYEKL. The CDR3 here is CASSRDLALNSPLHF. The DNA of the CDR3 is TGCGCCAGCAGCCGCGACTTAGCCCTAAATTCACCCCTCCACTTT.

The chain carries TRBV7-3 and TRBJ2-2; 7 nucleotides agree with TRBD1. The V and J ends lost 4 bases and 0 bases, in that order; junction bases with no gene match: 5. This CDR3 is 16 amino acids long. The V gene's germline CDR1 is SGHTA and CDR2 FQGTGA. The CDR3 reads CASSYSGTANTGELFF. Here the CDR3 DNA reads TGTGCCAGCAGCTACTCCGGGACAGCGAACACCGGGGAGCTGTTTTTT.

This chain connects TRBV28 to TRBJ2-5; D is unresolved. Germline V CDR1 and CDR2: MDHEN, SYDVKM. V lost 7 bases and J 4 bases, leaving 7 bases between the germline ends. CDR3 length: 11 residues. The CDR3 DNA reads TGTGCCAGCACCGTGGGAGAGACCCAGTACTTC. Amino acids: CASTVGETQYF.

This clonotype occurred many times. The chain joins TRBV7-2 to TRBJ2-3; TRBD1 matches at 9 bases. The DNA end favors TRBJ2-7, so the J call may be wrong. CDR1 and CDR2 (germline): SGHTA, FQGNSA. This CDR3 is built from 16 residues. The CDR3: CASSSIGTGQRYEQYF. DNA for the CDR3: TGTGCCAGCAGCTCCATCGGGACAGGGCAGCGGTACGAGCAGTACTTC.

CDR3 DNA: TGTGCCAGCAGCCCTCGTTTCGACAATGAGCAGTTCTTC. This sequence encodes CASSPRFDNEQFF. The chain links TRBV5-6 to TRBJ2-1; the D is unclear. V shed 4 bases and J shed 5 bases, with 10 bases lying between them. This CDR3 has 13 residues. CDR1 and CDR2 from the germline V gene are SGHDT and YYEEEE.

This clonotype was seen once. This chain joins TRBV11-2 and TRBJ2-7, with no clear D. Trimming took off 0 bases at V and 6 bases at J, with 24 bases between the two ends. CDR1 is SGHAT, CDR2 FQNNGV, per germline. This CDR3 spans 18 amino acids. CDR3 in amino acids: CASSLDPPQVILTGEQYF. CDR3 in DNA: TGTGCCAGCAGCTTAGACCCGCCGCAGGTTATCCTCACCGGCGAGCAGTACTTC.

Many counts were recorded for this clonotype. The rearrangement joins TRBV5-6 to TRBJ2-5, with TRBD1 matching 10 bases. The J segment lost 1 base and the V segment lost 3 bases, leaving 3 bases of the junction unmatched. This CDR3 is 15 amino acids long. CDR1 and CDR2 (germline): SGHDT, YYEEEE. CDR3: CASSSGQGSQETQYF. The CDR3 nucleotides are TGTGCCAGCAGCTCGGGACAGGGGTCCCAAGAGACCCAGTACTTC.

This clonotype was recorded at least ten times. The chain has TRBV4-1 and TRBJ2-7; TRBD2 matches at 9 bases. The J segment lost 2 bases and the V segment lost 1 base, leaving 3 bases of the junction unmatched. Germline V lookup: CDR1 MGHRA, CDR2 YSYEKL. The CDR3 runs 15 residues. CDR3 bases: TGCGCCAGCAGCCAAGGGATAGCGGGGGCCTACGAGCAGTACTTC. It specifies CASSQGIAGAYEQYF.

This chain uses TRBV27 with TRBJ2-1, with 9 bases aligning to TRBD2. Germline assignment: CDR1 MNHEY and CDR2 SMNVEV (reference sequence). The CDR3 is made up of 16 amino acids. V trimming: 6 bases; J trimming: 8 bases; junction bases outside the gene matches: 14. This CDR3 reads CASSPPWLAGLDEQFF. As DNA, the CDR3 is TGTGCCAGCAGCCCCCCGTGGCTAGCGGGATTAGATGAGCAGTTCTTC.

At least ten counts were recorded for this clonotype. The V gene is TRBV9, the J gene TRBJ2-1; the match to TRBD1 covers 11 bases. J was trimmed by 7 bases and V by 3 bases; bases with no gene match: 18. Per germline, CDR1 SGDLS and CDR2 YYNGEE. This CDR3 contains 19 residues. CDR3 DNA sequence: TGTGCCAGCAGCGCCATGGGGGCCCACGGGACAGGGGGTTATAATGAGCAGTTCTTC. It translates to CASSAMGAHGTGGYNEQFF. Looking up the rest from reference TRBV9 and TRBJ2-1 gives the full variable domain: DSGVTQTPKHLITATGQRVTLRCSPRSGDLSVYWYQQSLDQGLQFLIQYYNGEERAKGNILERFSAQQFPDLHSELNLSSLELGDSALYFCASSAMGAHGTGGYNEQFFGPGTRLTVL.

This chain uses TRBV30 with TRBJ1-6; TRBD1 aligns across 7 bases. This CDR3 has 14 amino acids. The trim removed 5 bases at V and 5 bases at J, leaving 6 bases unmatched. Germline loops: CDR1 GTSNPN, CDR2 SVGIG (reference sequence). CDR3 coding DNA: TGTGCCTGGGACGTGGGACAGAATAATTCACCCCTCCACTTT. It is translated as CAWDVGQNNSPLHF.

This sequence joins TRBV30 and TRBJ2-4; D call uncertain. Deletions cut 3 bases from V and 2 bases from J, with 8 bases between. From germline, CDR1 is GTSNPN and CDR2 SVGIG (reference sequence). The CDR3 extends over 13 amino acids. In DNA, the CDR3 is TGTGCCTGGAGAAGCGCCTCCAAAAACATTCAGTACTTC. This encodes CAWRSASKNIQYF.

This clonotype was picked up many times. J is TRBJ2-5 and V is TRBV6-1; 7 positions match TRBD2. The V gene's germline CDR1 is MNHNS and CDR2 SASEGT. CDR3 size: 16 residues. V was pared by 3 bases and J by 1 base, with 8 bases of the junction left unmatched. CDR3 loop: CASSEGGGRAQETQYF. The DNA of the CDR3 is TGTGCCAGCAGTGAGGGGGGAGGGAGAGCCCAAGAGACCCAGTACTTC.

This clonotype was recorded at least ten times. The chain recombines TRBV2 with TRBJ2-1; D unclear. In germline, CDR1 is SNHLY, CDR2 FYNNEI. The CDR3 is 11 residues long. Between the trimmed V and J ends, which lost 6 bases and 3 bases, there was a span of 3 bases. CDR3 region: CASRVYNEQFF. For the CDR3, the DNA is TGTGCCAGCAGGGTCTACAATGAGCAGTTCTTC.

The table lists this clonotype with many counts. This sequence joins TRBV30 and TRBJ2-7; the match to TRBD1 covers 7 bases. Germline values: CDR1 GTSNPN, CDR2 SVGIG (reference sequence). The junction had 7 bases not matched to a gene; V was cut back by 2 bases and J by 6 bases. The CDR3 is 13 amino acids. The CDR3: CAWSIRPGGEQYF. CDR3 coding DNA: TGTGCCTGGAGTATTCGCCCAGGGGGCGAGCAGTACTTC.

This clonotype was seen at least ten times. This chain connects TRBV7-9 to TRBJ1-1; D gene unclear. CDR3 length: 15 amino acids. CDR1 is SEHNR and CDR2 is FQNEAQ in the germline V gene (reference sequence). The V end was cut by 1 base, the J end by 0 bases, with 9 bases between. The CDR3 coding sequence is TGTGCCAGCAGCTTAGTGCCGGTGGTGAACACTGAAGCTTTCTTT. Protein product: CASSLVPVVNTEAFF.

This chain joins TRBV5-1 and TRBJ1-2; perhaps TRBD1 as D (6 bases). The CDR3 loop spans 14 amino acids. CDR1 is SGHRS and CDR2 is YFSETQ in the germline V gene. With 2 bases removed from V and 4 bases from J, the gap between germline ends came to 12 bases. Here the CDR3 DNA reads TGCGCCAGCAGCTTCAGTCCGGGGGCCTATGGCTACACCTTC. Translated, it gives CASSFSPGAYGYTF.

This clonotype has at least ten counts. J is TRBJ1-5 and V is TRBV24-1; perhaps TRBD1 as D (5 bases). V was pared by 5 bases and J by 11 bases, with 12 bases between. Germline CDR1 and CDR2: KGHDR and SFDVKD. The CDR3 has 12 residues. The CDR3 loop reads CATSGGRGSQHF. As DNA, the CDR3 is TGTGCCACCAGTGGGGGCCGAGGGTCCCAGCATTTT.

The chain couples TRBV20-1 to TRBJ2-1; 11 nucleotides align to TRBD2. Trimming cost V 3 bases and J 8 bases; bases outside gene matches: 9. The CDR3 consists of 15 residues. Germline V gives CDR1 DFQATT, CDR2 SNEGSKA (reference sequence). CDR3 region: CSARSGSGGAYEQFF. The CDR3 DNA reads as TGCAGTGCTAGGTCGGGTAGCGGGGGGGCGTATGAGCAGTTCTTC.

Concerning this clonotype itself: This likely traces to a read error, being one base from a far larger clone. The V call is TRBV2, the J call TRBJ1-1; a possible D gene is TRBD1 (6 bases). V lost 5 bases to trimming and J lost 5 bases, with 15 bases between them. The CDR3 totals 14 residues. The V gene's germline CDR1 is SNHLY and CDR2 FYNNEI. CDR3 loop: CASSLRQDVTEAFF. CDR3 in DNA: TGTGCCAGCAGTTTAAGACAGGATGTAACTGAAGCTTTCTTT.

As concerns this clonotype: A single base separates this from a much larger clone, so it may be a read error. The chain uses TRBV5-6 and TRBJ1-1; D unresolved. Trimming pared 0 bases from V and 1 base from J, leaving 10 bases between. Germline CDR1 SGHDT, CDR2 YYEEEE. This CDR3 spans 15 amino acids. The CDR3 nucleotides are TGTGCCAGCAGCTTGGCGGCAGTGGGGAACACTGAAGCTTTCTTT. Amino acids: CASSLAAVGNTEAFF.

This clonotype was seen many times. V gene TRBV5-1 combines with J gene TRBJ2-3; 7 bases are a match to TRBD2. Germline-derived CDR1 and CDR2 are SGHRS and YFSETQ. V dropped 1 base and J dropped 1; count of bases not matched to a gene: 3. The CDR3 sequence is 15 residues long. This CDR3 reads CASSLSLAGTDTQYF. The CDR3 DNA sequence: TGCGCCAGCAGCTTGAGTCTAGCGGGCACAGATACGCAGTATTTT.

Regarding this clonotype: A clone one base away is much larger, so this may be a read error. V is TRBV28 and J is TRBJ1-1; 12 bases agree with TRBD1. Unmatched junction bases numbered 8, after V lost 8 bases and J lost 4 bases. CDR3 size: 15 residues. Germline assignment: CDR1 MDHEN and CDR2 SYDVKM. The CDR3 loop is CASGTGGGRSTEAFF. The CDR3 DNA reads as TGTGCCAGCGGGACAGGGGGCGGCAGGAGCACTGAAGCTTTCTTT.

This clonotype was counted ten times or more. The chain carries TRBV20-1 and TRBJ2-3; no definite D call. This CDR3 region has 15 residues. Germline V lookup: CDR1 DFQATT, CDR2 SNEGSKA (reference sequence). V gave up 0 bases and J gave up 1 base, with 11 bases separating them. In DNA, the CDR3 is TGCAGTGCTAGAGACACCCTCTCGGGCACAGATACGCAGTATTTT. Amino acid sequence: CSARDTLSGTDTQYF.

This clonotype was detected many times. The chain carries TRBV5-4 and TRBJ1-2, with 9 bases fitting TRBD1. Germline CDR1 and CDR2: SGHNT and YYREEE (reference sequence). The CDR3 spans 13 residues. Germline trimming cut 3 bases from V and 10 bases from J; bases unmatched to any gene: 7. The CDR3 nucleotides read TGTGCCAGCAGCTCCAGGACAGGGGATGACTACACCTTC. It translates to CASSSRTGDDYTF.

This clonotype was detected many times. CDR3 sequence (DNA): TGCAGTGCTAGGTCTGATAGCAATCAGCCCCAGCATTTT. Its protein product is CSARSDSNQPQHF. V is TRBV20-1 and J is TRBJ1-5; no clear D. Germline CDR1 is DFQATT and CDR2 is SNEGSKA (reference sequence). CDR3 length: 13 amino acids. V lost 3 bases, J lost 0 bases, and 6 bases lay in between.

There are many counts of this clonotype. The chain carries TRBV12-3 or TRBV12-4 and TRBJ1-2; perhaps TRBD1 as D (5 bases). The CDR3 sequence is 16 residues long. With 3 bases removed from V and 4 bases from J, the gap between germline ends came to 18 bases. The CDR3 here is CASSFSGALGAYGYTF. In DNA form, the CDR3 reads TGTGCCAGCAGTTTCAGCGGGGCCTTGGGTGCCTATGGCTACACCTTC.

In this sample, this clonotype turned up many times. The gene calls are TRBV27 and TRBJ1-5; 8 positions match TRBD1. This CDR3 has 14 residues. Germline lookup yields CDR1 MNHEY and CDR2 SMNVEV (reference sequence). J lost 7 bases, V lost 8 bases, and 10 bases had no gene match. This chain's CDR3 is CASSPGQGGQPQHF. As DNA, the CDR3 is TGTGCCAGCTCACCAGGACAGGGAGGCCAGCCCCAGCATTTT.